This T cell receptor beta chain is from a study of T cell responses to AZD1222 COVID-19 vaccine. Notes on the study in general: Increases in Spike-specific TCR breadth and depth were seen after two AZD1222 doses.

TCRdb's table, derived via immunoSEQ multiplex PCR, lists solely in-frame clones and lacks some. Here the sample spans 95,000 to 150,000 clones, around 82% being singletons. V was clipped by 4 bases and J by 0 bases, with 13 bases between them. CDR3 length equals 15 residues. About this clone: Its target is not known.

The sample here was peripheral blood, taken on day 0 of AZD1222 vaccination. The gene calls are TRBV5-3 and TRBJ1-1; a weak D match, TRBD1 (5 bases). TRBV5-3 is treated as an ORF (open reading frame) with a function not yet certain. This TCR derives from an adult in good health. The CDR3 region has the DNA TGTGCCAGAAGCCGGAGGGACCCAATGAACACTGAAGCTTTCTTT. As protein: CARSRRDPMNTEAFF.